This T cell receptor (beta chain) was obtained from a study of blood T cell repertoires in COVID-19 (dated by TCRdb to the early 2020s). Broadly, across the study: Samples from collaborators originated in the United States, Italy and Spain and spanned both the acute and convalescent phases of COVID-19. The material from the prospective study consisted of cDNA or gDNA derived from T cells, B-cell-depleted T cells, or PBMCs. Subjects who had been exposed to COVID-19, were actively infected with it, or had recovered from it provided the deeply sampled blood TCRbeta repertoires that made up the dataset. The repertoires were released in a freely available public database meant as a resource for research on the immune response to SARS-CoV-2. Samples were obtained from the ongoing ImmuneRACE study (first 160 participants) and from some 1,300 subjects provided by 6 global collaborators. A de-identified subject ID, COVID-19 status, age in years and sex were almost always included in the sample metadata. HLA class I and class II types, where available, came from metadata supplied by the sample provider rather than from assay-based typing. Broader findings and caveats from the paper: The amount of clinical and demographic metadata varied by source and participant and was provided uncurated.

In the prospective study, participants were about 18 to 100 years old, resided in about two dozen geographic areas of the United States, and were enrolled through a virtual design. Cohort assignment in the prospective study relied on participant-reported clinical history from a screening survey and a study questionnaire. Exposed participants were defined as having been in contact with someone with a PCR-confirmed or clinician-diagnosed COVID-19 case within 2 weeks of study entry. In the prospective study, mobile phlebotomists collected whole blood, serum and a nasopharyngeal or oropharyngeal swab from each participant. Additional blood draws and questionnaires over a 2-month period could optionally be provided by prospective study participants. Before DNA extraction, blood samples from the prospective study were shipped at room temperature or frozen. TCRbeta CDR3 regions were amplified from genomic DNA using the immunoSEQ Assay, a bias-controlled multiplex PCR. The authors' analysis ran thus. The number of nucleated cells in each sample was estimated by amplification of reference gene primers within the assay. Sequence reads were collapsed and filtered to measure the absolute abundance of every unique TCRbeta CDR3 rearrangement. For each sample, productive Simpson clonality was calculated as the square root of Simpson's diversity index across productive rearrangements. Held by TCRdb, this immuneACCESS table contains in-frame sequences only and omits some clones. Under half of the omission traces to an unresolved V gene where checked; the cause of the rest is unknown. That table furnishes V, J and clone size, whereas the DNA furnished D and trimming. For this sample the table gives roughly 280,000 clones, of which more than 85% were detected only once. The ten largest clones add up to approximately 2.9% of the sample.

This clone was counted once. Its antigen is currently not known. No qualities accompany the bases; no much larger clone lies one base away. This sequence originates from a man aged 35 to 55 who had been exposed to COVID-19. The specimen was PBMCs or T cells enriched from blood (not recorded which).

The DNA sequence is as follows: TGCGCCAGCAGCCAAGAGGCAGGGTCTTTCGACTATGGCTACACCTTC. Its translation is CASSQEAGSFDYGYTF. This sequence uses TRBV4-3 and TRBJ1-2; the D gene is perhaps TRBD1, from 5 matching bases. V was cut back by 0 bases and J by 3 bases, leaving a gap of 14 bases between them. The CDR3 runs 16 amino acids, cysteine and phenylalanine included. Only the CDR3 region is kept as DNA, spanning 48 bases read in frame from base 1. According to the germline V gene, CDR1 reads LGHNA and CDR2 reads YSLEER.